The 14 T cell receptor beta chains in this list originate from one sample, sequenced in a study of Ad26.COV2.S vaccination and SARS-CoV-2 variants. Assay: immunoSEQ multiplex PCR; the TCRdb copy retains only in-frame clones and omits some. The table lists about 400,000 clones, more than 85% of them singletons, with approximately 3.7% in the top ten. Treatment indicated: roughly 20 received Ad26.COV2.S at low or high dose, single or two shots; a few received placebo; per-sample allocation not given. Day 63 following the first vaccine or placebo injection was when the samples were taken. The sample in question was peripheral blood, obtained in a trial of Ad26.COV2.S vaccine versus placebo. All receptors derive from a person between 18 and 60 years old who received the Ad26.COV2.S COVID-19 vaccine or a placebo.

The CDR3 sequence is CASSESGSGNTIYF. Here the CDR3 DNA reads TGTGCCAGCAGTGAATCAGGGAGTGGAAACACCATATATTTT. V gene TRBV6-1 combines with J gene TRBJ1-3; D possibly corresponds to TRBD1 (5 bases). The CDR3 has 14 amino acids. The V gene's germline CDR1 is MNHNS and CDR2 SASEGT. The V and J ends lost 2 bases and 3 bases respectively, with 8 bases between them.

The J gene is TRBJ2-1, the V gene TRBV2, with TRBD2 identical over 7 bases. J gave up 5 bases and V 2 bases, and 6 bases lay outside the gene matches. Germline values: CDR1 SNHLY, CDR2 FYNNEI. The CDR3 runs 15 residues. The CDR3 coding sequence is TGTGCCAGCAGTGAATACGTGGGGGGGAACAATGAGCAGTTCTTC. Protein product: CASSEYVGGNNEQFF. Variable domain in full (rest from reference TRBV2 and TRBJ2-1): EPEVTQTPSHQVTQMGQEVILRCVPISNHLYFYWYRQILGQKVEFLVSFYNNEISEKSEIFDDQFSVERPDGSNFTLKIRSTKLEDSAMYFCASSEYVGGNNEQFFGPGTRLTVL.

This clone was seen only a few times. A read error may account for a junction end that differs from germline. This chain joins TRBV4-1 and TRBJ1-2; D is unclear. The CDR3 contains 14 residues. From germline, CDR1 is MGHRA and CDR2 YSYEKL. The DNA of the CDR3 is TGCGCCAGCAGCGACGTGAAGCGAGGTTATGACTACACCTTC. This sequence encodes CASSDVKRGYDYTF.

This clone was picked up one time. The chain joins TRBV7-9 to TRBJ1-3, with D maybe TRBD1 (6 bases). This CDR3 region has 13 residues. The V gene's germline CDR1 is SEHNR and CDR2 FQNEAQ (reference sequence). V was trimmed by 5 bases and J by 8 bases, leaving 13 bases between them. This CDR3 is CASSGGPGDTIYF. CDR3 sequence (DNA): TGTGCCAGCAGCGGGGGGCCGGGGGACACCATATATTTT.

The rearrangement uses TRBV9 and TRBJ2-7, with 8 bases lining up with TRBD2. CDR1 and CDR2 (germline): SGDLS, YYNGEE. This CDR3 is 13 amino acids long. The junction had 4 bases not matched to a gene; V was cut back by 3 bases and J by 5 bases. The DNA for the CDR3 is TGTGCCAGCAGCGGCCGGACTAGCAACGAGCAGTACTTC. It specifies CASSGRTSNEQYF.

As DNA, the CDR3 is TGTGCCAGTAGTATTTTTGGGACAGGGGCGGGAAACACTGAAGCTTTCTTT. Translated, it gives CASSIFGTGAGNTEAFF. This chain uses TRBV19 with TRBJ1-1; the match to TRBD1 covers 10 bases. The length of the CDR3 is 17 residues. Germline V lookup: CDR1 LNHDA, CDR2 SQIVND (reference sequence). V lost 3 bases and J lost 2; bases outside the gene matches: 9.

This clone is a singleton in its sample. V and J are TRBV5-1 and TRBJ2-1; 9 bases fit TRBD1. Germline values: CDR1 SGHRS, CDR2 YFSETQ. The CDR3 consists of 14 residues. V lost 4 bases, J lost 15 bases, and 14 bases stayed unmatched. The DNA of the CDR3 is TGCGCCAGCAGCATGAGACAGGGGGAGCAAAGTCCGTTCTTC. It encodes CASSMRQGEQSPFF.

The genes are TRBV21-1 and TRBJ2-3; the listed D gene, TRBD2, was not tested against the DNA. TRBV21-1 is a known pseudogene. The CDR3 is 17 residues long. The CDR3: CASSRGLAQSSTDTQYF. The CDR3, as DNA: TGTGCCAGCAGCCGGGGACTAGCGCAGTCTAGCACAGATACGCAGTATTTT.

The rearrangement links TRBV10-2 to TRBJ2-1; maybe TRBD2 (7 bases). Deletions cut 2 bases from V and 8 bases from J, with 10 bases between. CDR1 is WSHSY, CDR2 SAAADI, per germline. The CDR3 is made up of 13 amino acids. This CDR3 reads CASSEGGGHEQFF. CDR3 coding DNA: TGCGCCAGCAGTGAGGGGGGGGGCCATGAGCAGTTCTTC.

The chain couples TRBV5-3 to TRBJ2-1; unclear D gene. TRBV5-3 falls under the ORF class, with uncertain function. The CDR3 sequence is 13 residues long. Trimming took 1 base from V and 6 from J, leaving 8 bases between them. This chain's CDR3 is CARSLISPNEQFF. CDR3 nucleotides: TGTGCCAGAAGCTTGATTAGCCCCAATGAGCAGTTCTTC.

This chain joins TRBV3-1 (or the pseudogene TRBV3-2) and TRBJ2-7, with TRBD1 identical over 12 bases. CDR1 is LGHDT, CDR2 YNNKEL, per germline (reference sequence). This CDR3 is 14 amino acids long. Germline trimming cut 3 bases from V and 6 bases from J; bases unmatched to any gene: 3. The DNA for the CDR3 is TGTGCCAGCAGCCACGGGACAGGGGGCTCCGAGCAGTACTTC. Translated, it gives CASSHGTGGSEQYF.

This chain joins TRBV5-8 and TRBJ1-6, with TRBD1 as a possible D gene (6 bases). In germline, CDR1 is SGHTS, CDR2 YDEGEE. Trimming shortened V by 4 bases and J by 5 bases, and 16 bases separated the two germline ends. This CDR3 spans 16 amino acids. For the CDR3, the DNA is TGTGCCAGCAGCATTGTGGCAGGACAGAATAATTCACCCCTCCACTTT. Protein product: CASSIVAGQNNSPLHF. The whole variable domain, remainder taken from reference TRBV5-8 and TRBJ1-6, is EAGVTQSPTHLIKTRGQQATLRCSPISGHTSVYWYQQALGLGLQFLLWYDEGEERNRGNFPPRFSGRQFPNYSSELNVNALELEDSALYLCASSIVAGQNNSPLHFGNGTRLTVT.

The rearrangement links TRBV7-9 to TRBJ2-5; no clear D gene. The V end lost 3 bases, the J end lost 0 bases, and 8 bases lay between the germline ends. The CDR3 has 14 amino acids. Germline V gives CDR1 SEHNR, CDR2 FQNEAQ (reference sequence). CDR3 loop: CASSFDKYQETQYF. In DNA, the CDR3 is TGTGCCAGCAGCTTTGACAAGTACCAAGAGACCCAGTACTTC. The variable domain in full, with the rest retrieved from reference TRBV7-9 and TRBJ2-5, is DTGVSQNPRHKITKRGQNVTFRCDPISEHNRLYWYRQTLGQGPEFLTYFQNEAQLEKSRLLSDRFSAERPKGSFSTLEIQRTEQGDSAMYLCASSFDKYQETQYFGPGTRLLVL.

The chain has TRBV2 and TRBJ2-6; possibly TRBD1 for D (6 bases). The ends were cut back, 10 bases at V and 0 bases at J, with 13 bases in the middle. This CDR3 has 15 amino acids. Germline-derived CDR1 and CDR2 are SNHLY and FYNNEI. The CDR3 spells CATGRGHSGANVLTF. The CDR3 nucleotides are TGTGCCACCGGCAGGGGACACTCTGGGGCCAACGTCCTGACTTTC. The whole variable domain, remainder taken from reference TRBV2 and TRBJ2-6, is EPEVTQTPSHQVTQMGQEVILRCVPISNHLYFYWYRQILGQKVEFLVSFYNNEISEKSEIFDDQFSVERPDGSNFTLKIRSTKLEDSAMYFCATGRGHSGANVLTFGAGSRLTVL.